Each of the 24 T cell receptor beta chains below was sequenced from the same sample in a study of blood T cell repertoires in COVID-19. The assay was immunoSEQ multiplex PCR, and TCRdb's table has in-frame clones only and misses some. The sample yields 350,000 to 550,000 clones, about 85% seen once. The specimen sequenced was PBMCs or T cells enriched from blood (not recorded which). The receptor set was obtained from a woman aged 18-35 years with acute COVID-19.

As to this clone: Other DNA sequences in the sample encode the same CDR3. The rearrangement joins TRBV7-3 to TRBJ2-1, with 7 bases that match TRBD2. CDR1 and CDR2 from the germline V gene are SGHTA and FQGTGA. The CDR3 consists of 14 residues. The trim removed 2 bases at V and 4 bases at J, leaving 2 bases unmatched. CDR3 sequence reads: CASSLGGSYNEQFF. The CDR3 nucleotides read TGTGCCAGCAGCTTAGGCGGGAGTTACAATGAGCAGTTCTTC.

CDR3 in amino acids: CASSQAKGLAGIETGELFF. Here the CDR3 DNA reads TGCGCCAGCAGCCAAGCAAAGGGACTAGCGGGGATCGAGACCGGGGAGCTGTTTTTT. The chain recombines TRBV4-1 with TRBJ2-2; TRBD2 matches at 13 bases. The CDR3 totals 19 residues. Per germline, CDR1 MGHRA and CDR2 YSYEKL. V was clipped by 1 base and J by 5 bases; unmatched bases: 10.

J is TRBJ2-1 and V is TRBV10-3; 12 nucleotides align to TRBD2. Trimming cost V 0 bases and J 9 bases; bases outside gene matches: 0. This CDR3 comprises 14 residues. Germline-derived CDR1 and CDR2 are ENHRY and SYGVKD. The CDR3 bases are TGTGCCATCAGTGAGTCGACTAGCGGGAGTGAGCAGTTCTTC. It translates to CAISESTSGSEQFF.

The chain is built from TRBV7-8 and TRBJ1-1; 8 nucleotides agree with TRBD1. The CDR3 is 16 amino acids. The V and J ends lost 0 bases and 7 bases, in that order; junction bases with no gene match: 10. CDR1 and CDR2 (germline): SGHVS, FQNEAQ. The CDR3 reads CASSLALGQGMDEAFF. The CDR3 bases are TGTGCCAGCAGCTTAGCGTTAGGACAGGGAATGGATGAAGCTTTCTTT.

The CDR3 DNA follows: TGTGCCATCAGTGCTCTTGTGGGGGGCAATGAGCAGTTCTTC. Translated: CAISALVGGNEQFF. V and J are TRBV10-3 and TRBJ2-1; maybe TRBD2 (6 bases). The CDR3 is 14 amino acids. Trimming shortened V by 4 bases and J by 6 bases, and 13 bases separated the two germline ends. Germline V gives CDR1 ENHRY, CDR2 SYGVKD.

This chain connects TRBV5-5 to TRBJ2-1; a possible D gene is TRBD1 (5 bases). The V end was cut by 1 base, the J end by 7 bases, with 9 bases between. CDR3 length: 13 residues. Germline values: CDR1 SGHKS, CDR2 YYEKEE (reference sequence). Here the CDR3 reads CASSLTGWNEQFF. CDR3 coding DNA: TGTGCCAGCAGCTTGACAGGATGGAATGAGCAGTTCTTC.

The chain recombines TRBV29-1 with TRBJ2-5, with TRBD2 matching over 8 bases. The CDR3 length is 15 residues. CDR1 is SQVTM, CDR2 ANQGSEA, per germline. V was clipped by 5 bases and J by 4 bases; unmatched bases: 12. Written as DNA, the CDR3 is TGCAGCGTTTCTTTTTCAGCGGGGGTTGGAGAGACCCAGTACTTC. It specifies CSVSFSAGVGETQYF.

V and J are TRBV11-2 and TRBJ2-5; D is unclear. The germline CDR1 and CDR2 sequences are SGHAT and FQNNGV. V gave up 5 bases and J gave up 3 bases, with 13 bases separating them. The CDR3 covers 14 residues. Here the CDR3 reads CASSRAVKKETQYF. DNA for the CDR3: TGTGCCAGCAGCCGCGCTGTCAAAAAAGAGACCCAGTACTTC. The full variable domain, in which reference TRBV11-2 and TRBJ2-5 provide the parts outside the CDR3, is EAGVAQSPRYKIIEKRQSVAFWCNPISGHATLYWYQQILGQGPKLLIQFQNNGVVDDSQLPKDRFSAERLKGVDSTLKIQPAKLEDSAVYLCASSRAVKKETQYFGPGTRLLVL.

In this sample, this clone turned up once. V is TRBV7-2 and J is TRBJ2-5; 7 bases line up with TRBD1. In germline, CDR1 is SGHTA, CDR2 FQGNSA. V was clipped by 1 base and J by 4 bases; unmatched bases: 9. The CDR3 runs 16 residues. CDR3 nucleotide sequence: TGTGCCAGCAGCTTAGGTAACGGACCAGGGGGAGAGACCCAGTACTTC. It specifies CASSLGNGPGGETQYF.

This sequence joins TRBV30 and TRBJ1-2, with D hard to call. From germline, CDR1 is GTSNPN and CDR2 SVGIG (reference sequence). The CDR3 has 15 residues. V lost 3 bases, J lost 4 bases, and 18 bases lay in between. DNA of the CDR3: TGTGCCTGGAGACCGACTGGAGCGGGAGTCTATGGCTACACCTTC. Translating gives CAWRPTGAGVYGYTF.

V gene TRBV30 combines with J gene TRBJ2-7, with D perhaps TRBD2 (5 bases). V lost 4 bases to trimming and J lost 2 bases, with 15 bases between them. Germline CDR1 is GTSNPN and CDR2 is SVGIG (reference sequence). This CDR3 spans 14 amino acids. The CDR3 nucleotides are TGTGCCTGGACCCCGGGGAGCGGCGCCTACGAGCAGTACTTC. Protein sequence: CAWTPGSGAYEQYF.

This chain uses TRBV28 with TRBJ2-1; 7 bases match TRBD2. The germline V gene has CDR1 MDHEN and CDR2 SYDVKM. The CDR3 extends over 14 amino acids. Unmatched junction bases numbered 10, after V lost 8 bases and J lost 6 bases. The CDR3 bases are TGTGCCAGCTTTTCGTGGGACTACTCCAATGAGCAGTTCTTC. Protein product: CASFSWDYSNEQFF.

The CDR3 protein is CASSSSEAYEQYF. CDR3 in DNA: TGCGCCAGCAGTTCCTCAGAGGCCTACGAGCAGTACTTC. The V and J genes are TRBV4-1 and TRBJ2-7; D unresolved. CDR1 is MGHRA and CDR2 is YSYEKL in the germline V gene. This CDR3 is 13 amino acids long. Trimming took 6 bases from V and 2 from J, leaving 11 bases between them.

V and J are TRBV10-3 and TRBJ2-3, with 7 bases aligning to TRBD2. Germline CDR1 ENHRY, CDR2 SYGVKD. There are 15 residues in the CDR3. Trimming cost V 11 bases and J 3 bases; bases outside gene matches: 14. CDR3 sequence: CASVPWREPTDTQYF. CDR3 coding DNA: TGTGCCTCCGTACCTTGGCGGGAGCCGACAGATACGCAGTATTTT.

This chain joins TRBV28 and TRBJ2-1; 10 bases line up with TRBD2. The germline gives CDR1 MDHEN, CDR2 SYDVKM. This CDR3 has 17 amino acids. V trimming: 6 bases; J trimming: 5 bases; junction bases outside the gene matches: 13. CDR3 region: CASSELAGPPPNNEQFF. The CDR3 coding sequence is TGTGCCAGCAGCGAACTAGCGGGGCCCCCCCCAAACAATGAGCAGTTCTTC.

This clone came up once. The chain is built from TRBV28 and TRBJ1-1; D perhaps matches TRBD1 (5 bases). V lost 5 bases, J lost 1 base, and 17 bases lay in between. Germline CDR1 MDHEN, CDR2 SYDVKM. This CDR3 is built from 16 residues. CDR3 sequence: CASSTGGALGNTEAFF. In DNA form, the CDR3 reads TGTGCCAGCAGTACTGGTGGGGCGTTGGGGAACACTGAAGCTTTCTTT.

CDR3 DNA: TGCGCCAGCAGCCTTAGGGACAGCTACGAGCAGTACTTC. Its protein is CASSLRDSYEQYF. The chain uses TRBV5-1 and TRBJ2-7; 7 bases match TRBD1. The CDR3 has 13 residues. The germline CDR1 and CDR2 sequences are SGHRS and YFSETQ. V shed 4 bases, J shed 3 bases, and the junction held 4 bases outside the gene matches.

The rearrangement links TRBV19 to TRBJ2-7, with 7 bases identical to TRBD2. This CDR3 spans 13 amino acids. Germline CDR1 reads LNHDA; CDR2 reads SQIVND (reference sequence). Trimming removed 1 base from V and 4 bases from J; junction bases left unmatched: 1. In nucleotides, the CDR3 is TGTGCCAGTAGTATAGGGGAGGGTTACGAGCAGTACTTC. Protein: CASSIGEGYEQYF.

The chain couples TRBV11-2 to TRBJ1-2; D is possibly TRBD1 (6 bases). Germline assignment: CDR1 SGHAT and CDR2 FQNNGV. This CDR3 has 15 amino acids. V was clipped by 0 bases and J by 6 bases, with 14 bases between them. The CDR3 loop reads CASSLDARGGDGYTF. In DNA, the CDR3 is TGTGCCAGCAGCTTAGACGCCAGGGGAGGGGATGGCTACACCTTC.

The CDR3 spells CASSFFQGDEKLFF. CDR3 bases: TGTGCCAGCAGCTTTTTCCAGGGGGATGAAAAACTGTTTTTT. The gene calls are TRBV7-9 and TRBJ1-4, with TRBD1 matching over 7 bases. V lost 3 bases and J lost 6; bases outside the gene matches: 4. The CDR3 is 14 amino acids. CDR1 and CDR2 (germline): SEHNR, FQNEAQ (reference sequence).

The chain carries TRBV3-1 (or the pseudogene TRBV3-2) and TRBJ1-5; D unclear. Germline CDR1 reads LGHDT; CDR2 reads YNNKEL (reference sequence). The CDR3 is made up of 13 amino acids. V was cut by 5 bases and J by 4 bases, with 9 bases left in between. The CDR3: CASSDTDNQPQHF. CDR3 DNA: TGTGCCAGCAGCGACACAGATAATCAGCCCCAGCATTTT.

The CDR3 DNA follows: TGTGCCAGCTCGGCGGGGGGGCCCCCAGATACGCAGTATTTT. This sequence encodes CASSAGGPPDTQYF. The chain links TRBV18 to TRBJ2-3, with TRBD2 identical over 9 bases. With 6 bases clipped from V and 4 bases from J, the junction kept 5 bases outside the gene matches. This CDR3 comprises 14 residues. Per germline, CDR1 KGHSH and CDR2 LQKENI.

The chain joins TRBV7-2 to TRBJ1-1; tentatively, D is TRBD1 (5 bases). The germline gives CDR1 SGHTA, CDR2 FQGNSA. This CDR3 has 14 residues. The ends were cut back, 3 bases at V and 2 bases at J, with 10 bases in the middle. The CDR3 is CASSLLGLNTEAFF. For the CDR3, the DNA is TGTGCCAGCAGCTTGCTGGGGCTAAACACTGAAGCTTTCTTT.

The chain has TRBV3-1 (or the pseudogene TRBV3-2) and TRBJ2-5, with 9 bases fitting TRBD2. The CDR3 has 19 residues. After removal of 4 bases from V and 7 bases from J, the junction contained 22 bases not matched to a gene. The germline V gene encodes CDR1 LGHDT and CDR2 YNNKEL (reference sequence). The CDR3 coding sequence is TGTGCCAGCAGCCTGGAGTGCGGGGGGGGCGGCGTGGGACTTGGGACCCAGTACTTC. Its translation is CASSLECGGGGVGLGTQYF.